What follows describes a single T cell receptor beta chain. Its specificity is unknown. Without the conserved terminal phenylalanine or tryptophan, this CDR3 likely stems from a read error. This entry is derived from a study of regulatory T cells in long-lasting Graves disease. General study findings and limits: Comparison showed that persistent patients shared more public clonotypes (fewer than 3,000) than new patients (966).

The time point denotes: newly diagnosed GD, antithyroid drugs for less than 3 months. RNA isolated from PBMCs was used to make the TCR library. Library construction for TCR beta used iRepertoire HTBI primers and Arm-PCR of CDR3 regions. TCRdb called the multiplex PCR reads again in MiXCR, with one record for every CDR3 protein. The repertoire holds a few hundred thousand distinct CDR3 sequences, with 15% to 20% as singletons. These data are also associated with another study on T cells in Graves' hyperthyroidism and ophthalmopathy.

The sample here was peripheral blood mononuclear cells (PBMCs), taken at new diagnosis, from a patient treated with antithyroid drugs. The TCR originated in a woman in her 30s with Graves disease.

CDR3 bases: TGTGCCAGCAGCCGCGGACAGGGGGGCACTAATGAAAAACTGTTTGTT. As protein: CASSRGQGGTNEKLFV. The chain employs TRBV14 and TRBJ1-4, with TRBD1 matching over 10 bases. This CDR3 is 16 amino acids long. Trimming removed 4 bases from V and 2 bases from J; junction bases left unmatched: 4. Germline V gene data show CDR1 as SGHDN and CDR2 as FVKESK.